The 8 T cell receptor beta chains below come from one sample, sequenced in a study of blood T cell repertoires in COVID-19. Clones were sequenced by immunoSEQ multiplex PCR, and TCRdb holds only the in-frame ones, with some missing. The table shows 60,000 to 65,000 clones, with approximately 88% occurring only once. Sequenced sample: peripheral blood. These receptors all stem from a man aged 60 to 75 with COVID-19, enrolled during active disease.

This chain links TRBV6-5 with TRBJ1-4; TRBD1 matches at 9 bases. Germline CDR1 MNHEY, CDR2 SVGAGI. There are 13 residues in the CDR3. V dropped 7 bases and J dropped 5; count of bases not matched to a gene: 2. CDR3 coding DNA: TGTGCCAGCACCGGGACAGGGAATGAAAAACTGTTTTTT. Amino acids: CASTGTGNEKLFF.

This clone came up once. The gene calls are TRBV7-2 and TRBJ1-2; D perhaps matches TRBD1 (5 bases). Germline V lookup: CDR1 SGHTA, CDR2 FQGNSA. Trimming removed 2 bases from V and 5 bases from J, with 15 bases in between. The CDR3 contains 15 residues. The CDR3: CASSLRNYGQYGYTF. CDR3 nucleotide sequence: TGTGCCAGCAGCTTAAGGAACTACGGACAATATGGCTACACCTTC. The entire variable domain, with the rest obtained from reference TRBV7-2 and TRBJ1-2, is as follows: GAGVSQSPSNKVTEKGKDVELRCDPISGHTALYWYRQSLGQGLEFLIYFQGNSAPDKSGLPSDRFSAERTGGSVSTLTIQRTQQEDSAVYLCASSLRNYGQYGYTFGSGTRLTVV.

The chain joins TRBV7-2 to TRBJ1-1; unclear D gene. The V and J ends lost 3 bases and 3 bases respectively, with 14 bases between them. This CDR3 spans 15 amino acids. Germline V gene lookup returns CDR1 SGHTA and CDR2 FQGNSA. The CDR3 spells CASSFSGQGYTEAFF. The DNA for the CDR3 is TGTGCCAGCAGCTTTAGCGGCCAAGGGTACACTGAAGCTTTCTTT.

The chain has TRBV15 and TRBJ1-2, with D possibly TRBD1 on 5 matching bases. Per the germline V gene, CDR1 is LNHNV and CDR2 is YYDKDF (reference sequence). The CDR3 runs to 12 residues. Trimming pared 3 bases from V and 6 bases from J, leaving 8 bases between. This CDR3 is CATSSTGDGYTF. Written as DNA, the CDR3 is TGTGCCACCAGCAGTACAGGCGATGGCTACACCTTC.

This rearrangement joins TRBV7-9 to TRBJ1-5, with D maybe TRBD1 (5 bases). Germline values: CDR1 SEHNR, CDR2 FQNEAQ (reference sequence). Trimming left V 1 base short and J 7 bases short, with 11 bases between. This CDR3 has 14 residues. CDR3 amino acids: CASSLDGRDQPQHF. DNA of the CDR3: TGTGCCAGCAGCTTAGACGGGAGGGACCAGCCCCAGCATTTT.

CDR3 DNA: TGTGCCACCAGTGACCCAGGGTCCACTGAAGCTTTCTTT. It is translated as CATSDPGSTEAFF. V and J are TRBV24-1 and TRBJ1-1; tentatively, D is TRBD1 (5 bases). Germline V gives CDR1 KGHDR, CDR2 SFDVKD. The V end lost 4 bases, the J end lost 4 bases, and 9 bases lay between the germline ends. CDR3 size: 13 residues.

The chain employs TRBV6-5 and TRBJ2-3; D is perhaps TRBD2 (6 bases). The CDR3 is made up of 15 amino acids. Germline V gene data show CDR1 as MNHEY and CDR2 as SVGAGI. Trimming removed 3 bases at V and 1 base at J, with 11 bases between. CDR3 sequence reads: CASSYSGGRTDTQYF. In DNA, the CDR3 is TGTGCCAGCAGTTATAGCGGCGGGCGCACAGATACGCAGTATTTT.

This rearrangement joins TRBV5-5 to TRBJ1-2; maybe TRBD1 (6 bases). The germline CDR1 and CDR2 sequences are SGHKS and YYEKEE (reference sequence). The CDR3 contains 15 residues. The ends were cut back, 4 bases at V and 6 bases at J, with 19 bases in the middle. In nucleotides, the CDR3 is TGTGCCAGCAGCCTGCTGGCCAGGGGCAGGGATGGCTACACCTTC. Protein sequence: CASSLLARGRDGYTF.